This T cell receptor (beta chain) was retrieved from a study of T cell changes during pregnancy in multiple sclerosis. Germline values: CDR1 SEHNR, CDR2 FQNEAQ (reference sequence). V shed 1 base and J 3 bases; nucleotides not matched to a gene: 7. The CDR3 contains 16 residues. TCRdb's copy holds only in-frame clones and misses some; the assay was immunoSEQ multiplex PCR. This table has about 92,000 clones, about 92% appearing once. This sequence joins TRBV7-9 and TRBJ2-7; 9 bases agree with TRBD1. This receptor was taken from a female donor with multiple sclerosis, enrolled in a pregnancy study. The specimen comprised peripheral blood, sampled in the first trimester of pregnancy. The DNA for the CDR3 is TGTGCCAGCAGCTTAGAACAGGGGGCGAGAATCTACGAGCAGTACTTC. Encoded protein: CASSLEQGARIYEQYF.